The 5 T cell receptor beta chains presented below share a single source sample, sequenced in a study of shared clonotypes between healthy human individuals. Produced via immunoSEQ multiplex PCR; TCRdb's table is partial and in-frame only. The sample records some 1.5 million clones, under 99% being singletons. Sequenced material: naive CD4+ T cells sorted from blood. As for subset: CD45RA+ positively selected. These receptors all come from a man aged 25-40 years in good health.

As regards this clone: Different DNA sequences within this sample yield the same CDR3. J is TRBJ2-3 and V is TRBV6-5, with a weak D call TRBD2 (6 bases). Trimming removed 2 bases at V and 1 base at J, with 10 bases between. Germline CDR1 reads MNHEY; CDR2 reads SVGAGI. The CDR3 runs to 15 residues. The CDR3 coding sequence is TGTGCCAGCAGTTACGGCGGGGTTGGCACAGATACGCAGTATTTT. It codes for CASSYGGVGTDTQYF.

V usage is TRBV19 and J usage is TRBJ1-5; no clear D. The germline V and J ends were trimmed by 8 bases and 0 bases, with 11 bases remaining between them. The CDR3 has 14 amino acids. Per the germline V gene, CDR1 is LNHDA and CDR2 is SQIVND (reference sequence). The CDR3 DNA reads TGTGCCAGTGCAAGGTCTTTTAGCAATCAGCCCCAGCATTTT. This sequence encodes CASARSFSNQPQHF.

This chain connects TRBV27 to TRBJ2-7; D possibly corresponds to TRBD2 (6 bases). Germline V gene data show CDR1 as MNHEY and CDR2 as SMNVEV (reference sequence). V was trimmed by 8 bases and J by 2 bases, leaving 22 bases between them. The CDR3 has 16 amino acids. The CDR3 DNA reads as TGTGCCAGCTGTCACCACAAGGCGGGAAGCCCCTACGAGCAGTACTTC. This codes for CASCHHKAGSPYEQYF.

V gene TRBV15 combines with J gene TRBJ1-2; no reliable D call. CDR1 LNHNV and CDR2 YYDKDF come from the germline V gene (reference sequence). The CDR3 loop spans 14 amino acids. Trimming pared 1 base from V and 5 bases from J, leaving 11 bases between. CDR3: CATSRGPELYGYTF. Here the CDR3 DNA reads TGTGCCACCAGCAGAGGCCCGGAGTTGTATGGCTACACCTTC.

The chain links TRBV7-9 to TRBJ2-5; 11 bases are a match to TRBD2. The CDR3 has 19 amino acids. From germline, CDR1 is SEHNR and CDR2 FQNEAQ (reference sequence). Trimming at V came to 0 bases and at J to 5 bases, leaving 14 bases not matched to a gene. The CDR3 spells CASSLAILAGGQLTETQYF. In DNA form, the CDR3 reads TGTGCCAGCAGCTTAGCGATTCTAGCGGGAGGCCAGTTAACGGAGACCCAGTACTTC.